This T cell receptor beta chain was found in a study of T cells after posttransplantation cyclophosphamide. Study-level results: After PTCy, TRB diversity resembled that of CNI/methotrexate controls. Tissue-infiltrating T cells from skin or gut overlapped little with blood T cells.

On the day of bone marrow donation, the related graft donor provided peripheral blood. Germline lookup yields CDR1 SGHAT and CDR2 FQNNGV. This CDR3 spans 14 amino acids. Profiled with immunoSEQ multiplex PCR; TCRdb holds only in-frame clones, not every one. The sample contains roughly 42,000 clones, none of them singletons. In regard to this clone: Its antigen remains unidentified.

The receptor's source is a woman in her 50s in good health and a related stem cell transplant donor. Sequencing input: PBMCs. The J gene is TRBJ2-5, the V gene TRBV11-2; tentative D call: TRBD1 (6 bases). The better agreement between TRBJ2-7 and the DNA end casts doubt on the J call. The CDR3 nucleotides read TGTGCCAGCAGCTCAGGGGTACCATCCTACGAGCAGTACTTC. Translated: CASSSGVPSYEQYF.